This T cell receptor beta chain came from a study of blood T cell repertoires in COVID-19. Germline CDR1 SGHRS, CDR2 YFSETQ. The CDR3 totals 12 residues. The V and J ends lost 0 bases and 4 bases respectively, with 4 bases between them. This clone has more than one count but fewer than ten. Authors' analysis steps: Estimates of nucleated cell counts were drawn from the amplification of reference gene primers. The protocol was immunoSEQ multiplex PCR, while the TCRdb copy is restricted to in-frame clones and leaves out a portion. V and J calls and clone size are copied from that table; D and trimming were computed from the DNA. The sample lists 150,000 to 200,000 clones; 87% were seen once.

The sequenced sample consisted of peripheral blood. The TCR comes from a woman aged 70-85 years with COVID-19, enrolled during active disease. V gene TRBV5-1 combines with J gene TRBJ1-2; D call uncertain. CDR3 sequence (DNA): TGCGCCAGCAGCTTGGCCTTCTATGGCTACACCTTC. This translates into CASSLAFYGYTF.